Detailed here is one T cell receptor (beta chain). This sample stems from a study of OX40 agonist ivuxolimab in advanced cancers. Some clones are missing from TCRdb's copy, which holds only in-frame ones; the method was immunoSEQ multiplex PCR. The sample carries 75,000 to 90,000 clones, more than 75% recorded once. The starting material was CD4+ or CD8+ T cells sorted from blood, obtained in a trial of the OX40 agonist ivuxolimab. The sequence derives from an adult with an advanced solid tumor such as melanoma, head and neck, liver or kidney cancer.

The CDR3 here is CATCAARNTDTQYF. CDR3 bases: TGTGCCACCTGCGCGGCCAGAAACACAGATACGCAGTATTTT. V and J are TRBV15 and TRBJ2-3; D is unresolved. Germline V CDR1 and CDR2: LNHNV, YYDKDF (reference sequence). V lost 8 bases, J lost 2 bases, and 14 bases lay in between. CDR3 size: 14 residues.